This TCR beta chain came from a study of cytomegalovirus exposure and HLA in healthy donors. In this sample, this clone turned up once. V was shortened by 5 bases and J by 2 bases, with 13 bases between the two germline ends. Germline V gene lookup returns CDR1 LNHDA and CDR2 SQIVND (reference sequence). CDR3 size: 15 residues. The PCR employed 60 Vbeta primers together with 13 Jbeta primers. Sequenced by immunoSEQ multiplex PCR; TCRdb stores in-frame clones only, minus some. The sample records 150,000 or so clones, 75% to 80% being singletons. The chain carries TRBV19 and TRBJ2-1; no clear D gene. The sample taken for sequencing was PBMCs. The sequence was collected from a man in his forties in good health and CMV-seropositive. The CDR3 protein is CASSALSGPYNEQFF. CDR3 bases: TGTGCCAGTAGTGCCCTCTCGGGTCCCTACAATGAGCAGTTCTTC.